This T cell receptor beta chain was sequenced for a study of T and B cells in COVID-19 patients. From blood, about 250-500 ng of genomic DNA served as TRB template. The germline V gene has CDR1 DFQATT and CDR2 SNEGSKA (reference sequence). The CDR3 extends over 18 amino acids. The V and J ends lost 0 bases and 3 bases, in that order; junction bases with no gene match: 15. BIOMED2 TRB-A/B primer pools were used in multiplex TRB PCR. TCRdb used MiXCR to reprocess the multiplex PCR reads, holding one entry per CDR3 protein. This repertoire shows roughly 5,800 distinct CDR3 sequences, 26% found once; its top ten account for approximately 12%.

The rearrangement joins TRBV20-1 to TRBJ2-7; TRBD2 aligns across 9 bases. This clonotype originated in a human donor with active COVID-19. The sample was blood. The CDR3 coding sequence is TGCAGTGCTAGAGATAGGCTTAGCGGGAGTACTGGGTACTACGAGCAGTACTTC. Amino acids: CSARDRLSGSTGYYEQYF.